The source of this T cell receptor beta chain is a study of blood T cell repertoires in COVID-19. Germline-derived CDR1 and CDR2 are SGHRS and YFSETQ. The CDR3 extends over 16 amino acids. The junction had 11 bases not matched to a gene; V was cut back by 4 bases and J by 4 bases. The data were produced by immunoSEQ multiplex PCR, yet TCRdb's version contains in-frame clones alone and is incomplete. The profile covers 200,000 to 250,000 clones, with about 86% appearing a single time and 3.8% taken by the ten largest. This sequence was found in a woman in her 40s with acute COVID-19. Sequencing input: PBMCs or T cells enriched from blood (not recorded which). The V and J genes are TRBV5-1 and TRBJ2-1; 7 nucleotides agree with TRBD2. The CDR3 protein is CASSPAGRERYNEQFF. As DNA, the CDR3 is TGCGCCAGCAGCCCGGCGGGGCGGGAGCGTTACAATGAGCAGTTCTTC.